The rows below give T cell receptor beta chains drawn from one sample of a study of T cell responses to AZD1222 COVID-19 vaccine. Generated by immunoSEQ multiplex PCR, the TCRdb table keeps only in-frame clones and is missing some. This sample has 150,000 to 200,000 clones, with under 95% found just once. The specimen comprised peripheral blood, sampled on day 0 of AZD1222 vaccination. The receptors stem from an adult in good health. Both conserved end residues are part of each CDR3. D genes are given only for firm matches. Size is stated for part of the rows, as once, few or many counts, or as a class when the clone is expanded.

cdr3_aa cdr3_nt d_call clone_size j_call cdr3_length v_call
CASSQEGLASGGGETQYF TGTGCCAGCAGCCAAGAGGGATTGGCTAGCGGAGGCGGGGAGACCCAGTACTTC TRBD2 NA TRBJ2-5 18 TRBV4-2
CASSPLAGGPLNTQYF TGTGCCAGCAGCCCACTAGCGGGAGGGCCCCTTAATACGCAGTATTTT TRBD2 NA TRBJ2-3 16 TRBV9
CASSFVTSGSKYEQYF TGTGCCAGCAGCTTCGTAACTAGCGGGAGTAAGTACGAGCAGTACTTC TRBD2 NA TRBJ2-7 16 TRBV11-2
CAIGQRDNYNEQFF TGTGCCATCGGCCAGCGGGACAACTACAATGAGCAGTTCTTC NA NA TRBJ2-1 14 TRBV10-3
CASSSRSGEGYNEQFF TGTGCCAGCAGCTCAAGATCAGGGGAAGGATACAATGAGCAGTTCTTC NA NA TRBJ2-1 16 TRBV7-3
CASRRSGGLTDTQYF TGTGCCAGCCGTAGGTCTGGGGGGCTCACAGATACGCAGTATTTT NA NA TRBJ2-3 15 TRBV2
CASSEVGLNTEAFF TGCGCCAGCAGTGAAGTCGGATTGAACACTGAAGCTTTCTTT NA NA TRBJ1-1 14 TRBV10-2
CSASPSASRGREKLFF TGCAGTGCTAGTCCTAGCGCCAGCCGAGGGCGCGAAAAACTGTTTTTT NA NA TRBJ1-4 16 TRBV20-1
CASSFGTGAFYEQYF TGTGCCAGCAGCTTTGGGACCGGGGCATTTTACGAGCAGTACTTC NA NA TRBJ2-7 15 TRBV3-1/TRBV3-2
CASSFPPRGTGRQPQHF TGTGCCAGCAGTTTCCCCCCAAGGGGGACAGGGAGGCAGCCCCAGCATTTT TRBD1 NA TRBJ1-5 17 TRBV28
CASSPPGGRGRNEQFF TGTGCCAGCTCACCACCGGGAGGGAGAGGGAGGAATGAGCAGTTCTTC TRBD2 NA TRBJ2-1 16 TRBV18
CASSEGGTANEKLFF TGTGCCAGCAGTGAGGGTGGGACGGCAAATGAAAAACTGTTTTTT NA NA TRBJ1-4 15 TRBV25-1
CASSLEGAGANVLTF TGTGCCAGCAGTTTAGAGGGTGCTGGGGCCAACGTCCTGACTTTC NA NA TRBJ2-6 15 TRBV28
CAINADRGGTPLHF TGTGCCATCAACGCTGACCGAGGGGGTACTCCCCTCCACTTT NA NA TRBJ1-6 14 TRBV10-3
CASSLVTKAGLAGDEQFF TGTGCCAGCAGCCTAGTCACCAAAGCGGGACTAGCGGGAGACGAGCAGTTCTTC TRBD2 NA TRBJ2-1 18 TRBV13
CSVEVGTELNYEQYF TGCAGCGTTGAAGTCGGGACAGAGCTTAACTACGAGCAGTACTTC TRBD1 NA TRBJ2-7 15 TRBV29-1
CASSSGKNTEAFF TGTGCCAGCAGCTCCGGGAAGAACACTGAAGCTTTCTTT NA once TRBJ1-1 13 TRBV28
CASSSPGTGATGELFF TGTGCCAGCTCAAGCCCCGGGACAGGAGCCACCGGGGAGCTGTTTTTT TRBD1 NA TRBJ2-2 16 TRBV18
CASSPGLAGSSYEQYF TGCGCCAGCAGCCCGGGACTAGCGGGGAGCTCCTACGAGCAGTACTTC TRBD2 few TRBJ2-7 16 TRBV5-1
CSVTDSSSYNEQFF TGCAGCGTTACGGACAGCAGCTCCTACAATGAGCAGTTCTTC NA NA TRBJ2-1 14 TRBV29-1